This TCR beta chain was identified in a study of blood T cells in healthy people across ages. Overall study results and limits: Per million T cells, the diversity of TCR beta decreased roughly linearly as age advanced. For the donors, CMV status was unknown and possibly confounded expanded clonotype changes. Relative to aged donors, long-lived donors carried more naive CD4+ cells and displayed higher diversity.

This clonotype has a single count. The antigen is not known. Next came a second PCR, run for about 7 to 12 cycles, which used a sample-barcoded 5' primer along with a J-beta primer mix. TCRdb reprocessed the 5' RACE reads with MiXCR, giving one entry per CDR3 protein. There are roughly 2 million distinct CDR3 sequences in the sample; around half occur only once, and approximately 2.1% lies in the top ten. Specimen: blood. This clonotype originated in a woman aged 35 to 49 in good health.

CDR3 coding DNA: TGTGCCAGCAGCCCACAGCCGCGGGGGGGAGTCTACAATGAGCAGTTCTTC. Its translation is CASSPQPRGGVYNEQFF. The rearrangement uses TRBV7-2 and TRBJ2-1; TRBD2 agrees at 9 bases. CDR3 length: 17 residues. Germline CDR1 reads SGHTA; CDR2 reads FQGNSA. After removal of 5 bases from V and 3 bases from J, the junction contained 11 bases not matched to a gene.